These 22 T cell receptor beta chains share one sample of origin, sequenced in a study of post-analysis software for immune sequencing data. Libraries were made from TCR beta cDNA, and they carried unique molecular identifiers. TCRdb itself ran the PCR reads through MiXCR, one entry per CDR3 protein. The sample consists of around 150,000 distinct CDR3 sequences, under 40% of them appearing once. Sequenced here: blood, sampled after autologous hematopoietic stem cell transplantation. The source of these receptors is a girl aged 5 to 17 with multiple sclerosis.

This clonotype has more than one count but fewer than ten. The J gene is TRBJ2-1, the V gene TRBV20-1; 8 nucleotides align to TRBD2. The CDR3 sequence is 13 residues long. Germline V gene lookup returns CDR1 DFQATT and CDR2 SNEGSKA (reference sequence). V trimming: 5 bases; J trimming: 12 bases; junction bases outside the gene matches: 12. As DNA, the CDR3 is TGCAGTGCTTCGACTAGCGCGATATCGTTGCAGTTCTTC. It is translated as CSASTSAISLQFF.

The chain recombines TRBV29-1 with TRBJ1-1; TRBD1 agrees at 9 bases. The length of the CDR3 is 14 residues. Germline values: CDR1 SQVTM, CDR2 ANQGSEA. J gave up 1 base and V 5 bases, and 5 bases lay outside the gene matches. The CDR3 sequence is CSVLDRGRNTEAFF. As DNA, the CDR3 is TGCAGCGTTCTGGACAGGGGAAGGAACACTGAAGCTTTCTTT.

The V and J genes are TRBV12-3 or TRBV12-4 and TRBJ2-4, with 8 positions matching TRBD2. This CDR3 spans 14 amino acids. V lost 6 bases and J lost 13; bases outside the gene matches: 14. As DNA, the CDR3 is TGTGCCAGCAGCCAGGGACTAGTCGCCAATGAGCAGTACTTC. Protein: CASSQGLVANEQYF.

The CDR3 protein is CSARGHSNQPQHF. The CDR3 nucleotides read TGCAGTGCTAGAGGACATAGCAATCAGCCCCAGCATTTT. The chain uses TRBV20-1 and TRBJ1-5; D is unclear. The CDR3 covers 13 residues. V lost 1 base and J 0 bases, leaving 4 bases between the germline ends. In germline, CDR1 is DFQATT, CDR2 SNEGSKA (reference sequence).

This clonotype occurred many times. The chain has TRBV29-1 and TRBJ2-6, with D hard to call. Per germline, CDR1 SQVTM and CDR2 ANQGSEA. The CDR3 consists of 14 residues. V lost 4 bases and J lost 6, with 13 bases in between. The CDR3 region has the DNA TGCAGCGTTGGGTCTAATGGAGAGGCCAACGTCCTGACTTTC. This encodes CSVGSNGEANVLTF.

This clonotype was seen more than once but under ten times. The V and J genes are TRBV20-1 and TRBJ2-6, with 8 bases aligning to TRBD2. V lost 0 bases, J lost 3 bases, and 4 bases stayed unmatched. Germline V gives CDR1 DFQATT, CDR2 SNEGSKA (reference sequence). This CDR3 is 16 amino acids long. The CDR3 loop reads CSARDPGGNGANVLTF. As DNA, the CDR3 is TGCAGTGCTAGAGATCCGGGAGGGAATGGGGCCAACGTCCTGACTTTC.

This clonotype was counted between two and nine times. V gene TRBV6-1 combines with J gene TRBJ2-1; TRBD2 aligns across 15 bases. This CDR3 has 18 amino acids. Germline V gene data show CDR1 as MNHNS and CDR2 as SASEGT. Losses at the gene ends were 7 bases for V and 2 bases for J; bases not matched to a gene: 9. For the CDR3, the DNA is TGTGCCAGCAAACCGGGACTAGCGGGAGGCGGACCCTACAATGAGCAGTTCTTC. It codes for CASKPGLAGGGPYNEQFF.

The chain links TRBV30 to TRBJ1-1; D call uncertain. From germline, CDR1 is GTSNPN and CDR2 SVGIG (reference sequence). The length of the CDR3 is 12 residues. The V end was cut by 4 bases, the J end by 7 bases, with 13 bases between. CDR3 in DNA: TGTGCCTGGATAGGGCAGTACTTTGAAGCTTTCTTT. This gives the protein CAWIGQYFEAFF.

The gene calls are TRBV12-3 or TRBV12-4 and TRBJ2-1; D call uncertain. There are 12 residues in the CDR3. The V end was cut by 6 bases, the J end by 4 bases, with 7 bases between. DNA for the CDR3: TGTGCCAGCAGGTACAGTTACAATGAGCAGTTCTTC. Residues: CASRYSYNEQFF.

This clonotype was picked up a small number of times. The chain employs TRBV7-6 and TRBJ2-3; D uncertain. This CDR3 region has 16 residues. Trimming left V 1 base short and J 0 bases short, with 11 bases between. Germline V gives CDR1 SGHVS, CDR2 FNYEAQ. CDR3 protein: CASSLGRQPSTDTQYF. DNA for the CDR3: TGTGCCAGCAGCTTAGGTCGGCAGCCTAGCACAGATACGCAGTATTTT.

In its sample, this clonotype was seen a few times. The chain uses TRBV24-1 and TRBJ2-1, with TRBD2 identical over 9 bases. The germline CDR1 and CDR2 sequences are KGHDR and SFDVKD. The CDR3 loop spans 16 amino acids. J lost 8 bases, V lost 3 bases, and 10 bases had no gene match. CDR3 amino acids: CATSDGLAGHWDEQFF. DNA for the CDR3: TGTGCCACCAGTGATGGGCTAGCGGGACACTGGGATGAGCAGTTCTTC.

This clonotype was detected a few times. V and J are TRBV6-1 and TRBJ2-7; 10 bases are shared with TRBD2. The ends lost 5 bases at V and 2 bases at J; junction bases unmatched: 6. CDR3 length: 15 amino acids. Germline values: CDR1 MNHNS, CDR2 SASEGT. CDR3 loop: CASSRPGTSAYEQYF. CDR3 sequence (DNA): TGTGCCAGCAGTAGACCCGGGACTAGCGCCTACGAGCAGTACTTC.

The CDR3 loop is CSARPLAGGPNEQFF. The CDR3 DNA follows: TGCAGTGCTAGACCACTAGCGGGAGGGCCCAATGAGCAGTTCTTC. J is TRBJ2-1 and V is TRBV20-1; 13 nucleotides match TRBD2. Germline V lookup: CDR1 DFQATT, CDR2 SNEGSKA (reference sequence). The ends lost 2 bases at V and 6 bases at J; junction bases unmatched: 4. The CDR3 consists of 15 residues.

This clonotype has just a few counts. V usage is TRBV7-2 and J usage is TRBJ2-7; 8 bases agree with TRBD2. This CDR3 region has 16 residues. V shed 5 bases and J 0 bases; nucleotides not matched to a gene: 9. Germline values: CDR1 SGHTA, CDR2 FQGNSA. The CDR3 loop reads CASSPGRVLFSYEQYF. The CDR3, as DNA: TGTGCCAGCAGCCCCGGGAGGGTCCTATTCTCCTACGAGCAGTACTTC.

Only a few counts were recorded for this clonotype. This sequence joins TRBV11-3 and TRBJ1-1; D possibly corresponds to TRBD1 (6 bases). CDR3 length: 14 amino acids. Trimming left V 4 bases short and J 4 bases short, with 13 bases between. Germline V gene data show CDR1 as SGHNT and CDR2 as YENEEA. CDR3 sequence: CASSYRQESTEAFF. The CDR3 DNA is TGTGCCAGCAGCTATCGACAGGAGAGCACTGAAGCTTTCTTT.

Comments on this clonotype: Given a much more abundant clone one base away, this may be a read error. The V gene is TRBV27, the J gene TRBJ2-1; no firm D call. This CDR3 is built from 13 residues. CDR1 and CDR2 (germline): MNHEY, SMNVEV (reference sequence). V dropped 3 bases and J dropped 3 bases, with 6 bases sitting between them. The CDR3 DNA sequence: TGTGCCAGCAGTTTGGTCAACTACAATGAGCAGTTCTTC. Translating gives CASSLVNYNEQFF.

This chain's CDR3 is CACPRTSGPYEQYF. The CDR3 nucleotides are TGTGCCTGCCCTAGGACTAGCGGCCCCTACGAGCAGTACTTC. V gene TRBV28 combines with J gene TRBJ2-7; 10 positions match TRBD2. V trimming: 11 bases; J trimming: 2 bases; junction bases outside the gene matches: 9. The CDR3 totals 14 residues. Germline CDR1 is MDHEN and CDR2 is SYDVKM.

This clonotype appeared many times. Given a much more abundant clone one base away, this may be a read error. The genes are TRBV29-1 and TRBJ2-7, with a possible D match to TRBD2 (7 bases). Trimming took 3 bases from V and 5 from J, leaving 20 bases between them. The CDR3 is made up of 15 amino acids. Germline CDR1 is SQVTM and CDR2 is ANQGSEA. CDR3: CSVDLRAQGRDEQYF. Here the CDR3 DNA reads TGCAGCGTTGACCTCAGGGCTCAGGGGAGGGACGAGCAGTACTTC.

This clonotype occurred a few times. The chain combines TRBV11-3 with TRBJ2-6; unclear D gene. V was cut by 5 bases and J by 6 bases, with 8 bases left in between. The germline gives CDR1 SGHNT, CDR2 YENEEA. The CDR3 spans 13 residues. In DNA, the CDR3 is TGTGCCAGCAGCCGACACGAGGCCAACGTCCTGACTTTC. Amino acid sequence: CASSRHEANVLTF.

Many counts were recorded for this clonotype. The CDR3 region has the DNA TGCAGTGCCCGACCCGGGGCTAGCGGCCGAACCAATGAGCAGTTCTTC. It specifies CSARPGASGRTNEQFF. The rearrangement uses TRBV20-1 and TRBJ2-1, with TRBD2 identical over 7 bases. V dropped 6 bases and J dropped 6; count of bases not matched to a gene: 17. The CDR3 extends over 16 amino acids. The germline V gene encodes CDR1 DFQATT and CDR2 SNEGSKA (reference sequence).

This clonotype was counted many times. This chain connects TRBV20-1 to TRBJ2-4; 8 bases line up with TRBD2. V was pared by 3 bases and J by 6 bases, with 16 bases of the junction left unmatched. The CDR3 loop spans 17 amino acids. In germline, CDR1 is DFQATT, CDR2 SNEGSKA (reference sequence). CDR3 sequence: CSARPALLAEGGNIQYF. The CDR3 bases are TGCAGTGCTAGGCCCGCCCTACTAGCGGAGGGGGGAAACATTCAGTACTTC.

This clonotype has a handful of counts. This chain joins TRBV15 and TRBJ1-4; tentative D call: TRBD1 (6 bases). Germline V CDR1 and CDR2: LNHNV, YYDKDF (reference sequence). The V and J ends lost 6 bases and 4 bases respectively, with 9 bases between them. The CDR3 spans 13 residues. The CDR3 loop is CATRGTNNEKLFF. The CDR3 bases are TGTGCCACCAGGGGGACAAATAATGAAAAACTGTTTTTT.